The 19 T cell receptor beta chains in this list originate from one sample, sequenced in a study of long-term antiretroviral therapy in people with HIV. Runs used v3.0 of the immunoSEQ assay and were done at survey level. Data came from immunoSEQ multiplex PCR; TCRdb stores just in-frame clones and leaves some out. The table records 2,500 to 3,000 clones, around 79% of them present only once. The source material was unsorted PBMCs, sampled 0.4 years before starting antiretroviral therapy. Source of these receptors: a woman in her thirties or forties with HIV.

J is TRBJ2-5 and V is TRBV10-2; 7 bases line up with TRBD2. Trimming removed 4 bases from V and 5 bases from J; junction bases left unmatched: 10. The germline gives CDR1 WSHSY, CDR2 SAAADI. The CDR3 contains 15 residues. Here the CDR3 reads CASSGVAGAYETQYF. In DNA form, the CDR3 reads TGCGCCAGCAGTGGGGTGGCGGGAGCATATGAGACCCAGTACTTC.

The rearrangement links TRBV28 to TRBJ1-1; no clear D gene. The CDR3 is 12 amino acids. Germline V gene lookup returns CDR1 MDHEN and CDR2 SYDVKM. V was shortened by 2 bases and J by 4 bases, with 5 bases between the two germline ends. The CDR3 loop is CASSLAPTEAFF. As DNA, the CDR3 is TGTGCCAGCAGTTTAGCGCCCACTGAAGCTTTCTTT. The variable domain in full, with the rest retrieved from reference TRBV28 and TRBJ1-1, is DVKVTQSSRYLVKRTGEKVFLECVQDMDHENMFWYRQDPGLGLRLIYFSYDVKMKEKGDIPEGYSVSREKKERFSLILESASTNQTSMYLCASSLAPTEAFFGQGTRLTVV.

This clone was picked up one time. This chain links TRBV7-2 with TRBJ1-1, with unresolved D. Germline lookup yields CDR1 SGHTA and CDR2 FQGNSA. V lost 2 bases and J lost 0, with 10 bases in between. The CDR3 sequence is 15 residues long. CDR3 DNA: TGTGCCAGCAGCTTATTCGCAGGTATGAACACTGAAGCTTTCTTT. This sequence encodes CASSLFAGMNTEAFF. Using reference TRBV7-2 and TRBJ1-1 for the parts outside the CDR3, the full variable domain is GAGVSQSPSNKVTEKGKDVELRCDPISGHTALYWYRQSLGQGLEFLIYFQGNSAPDKSGLPSDRFSAERTGGSVSTLTIQRTQQEDSAVYLCASSLFAGMNTEAFFGQGTRLTVV.

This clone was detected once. For the CDR3, the DNA is TGTGCCAGCACCTCCACCAATGGCGGGCAGTATTTT. It encodes CASTSTNGGQYF. V is TRBV5-4 and J is TRBJ2-3; D remains ambiguous. The CDR3 totals 12 residues. V gave up 6 bases and J gave up 11 bases, with 16 bases separating them. Germline V gene lookup returns CDR1 SGHNT and CDR2 YYREEE (reference sequence).

The CDR3, as DNA: TGTGCCAGCAGTCCACGGACCCCGAACACCGGGGAGCTGTTTTTT. This sequence encodes CASSPRTPNTGELFF. The rearrangement uses TRBV6-4 and TRBJ2-2; D uncertain. CDR1 is MRHNA, CDR2 SNTAGT, per germline. The CDR3 is 15 amino acids. V was clipped by 5 bases and J by 0 bases, with 10 bases between them.

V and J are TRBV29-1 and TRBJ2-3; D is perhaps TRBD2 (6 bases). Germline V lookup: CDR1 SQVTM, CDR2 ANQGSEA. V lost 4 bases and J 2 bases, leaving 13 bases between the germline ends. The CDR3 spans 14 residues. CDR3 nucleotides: TGCAGCGTTGGGGGACTTATGTACACAGATACGCAGTATTTT. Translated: CSVGGLMYTDTQYF.

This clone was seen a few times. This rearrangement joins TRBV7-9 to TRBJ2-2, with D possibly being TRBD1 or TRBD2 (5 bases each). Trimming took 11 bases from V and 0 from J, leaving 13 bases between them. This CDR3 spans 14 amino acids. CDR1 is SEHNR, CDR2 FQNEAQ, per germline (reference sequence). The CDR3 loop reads CAGGGAANTGELFF. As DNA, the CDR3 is TGTGCCGGGGGTGGGGCGGCGAACACCGGGGAGCTGTTTTTT.

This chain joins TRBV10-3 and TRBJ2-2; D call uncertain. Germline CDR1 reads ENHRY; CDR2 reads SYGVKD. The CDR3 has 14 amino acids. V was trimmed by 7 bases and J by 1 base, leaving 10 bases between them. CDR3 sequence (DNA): TGTGCCATCACCACGACGGAGAACACCGGGGAGCTGTTTTTT. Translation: CAITTTENTGELFF.

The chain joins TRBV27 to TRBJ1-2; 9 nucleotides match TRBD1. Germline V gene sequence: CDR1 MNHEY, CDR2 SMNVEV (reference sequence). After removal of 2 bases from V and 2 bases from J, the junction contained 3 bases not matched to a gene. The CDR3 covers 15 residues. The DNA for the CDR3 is TGTGCCAGCAGTTTAATTGGGACAGGGAACTATGGCTACACCTTC. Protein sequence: CASSLIGTGNYGYTF.

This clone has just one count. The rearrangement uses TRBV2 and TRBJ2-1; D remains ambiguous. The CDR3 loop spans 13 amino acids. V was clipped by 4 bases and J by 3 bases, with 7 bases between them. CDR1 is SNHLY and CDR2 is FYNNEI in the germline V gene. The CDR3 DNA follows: TGTGCCAGCAGTGTAGAAGTCTACAATGAGCAGTTCTTC. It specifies CASSVEVYNEQFF. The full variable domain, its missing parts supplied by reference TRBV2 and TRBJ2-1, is EPEVTQTPSHQVTQMGQEVILRCVPISNHLYFYWYRQILGQKVEFLVSFYNNEISEKSEIFDDQFSVERPDGSNFTLKIRSTKLEDSAMYFCASSVEVYNEQFFGPGTRLTVL.

This CDR3 is CASSLGALSETQYF. CDR3 coding DNA: TGTGCCAGCAGCTTAGGGGCACTATCAGAGACCCAGTACTTC. The gene calls are TRBV13 and TRBJ2-5; D gene uncertain. The CDR3 runs to 14 residues. Trimming stripped 0 bases from V and 4 bases from J, with 9 bases between. CDR1 is PRHDT, CDR2 FYEKMQ, per germline (reference sequence).

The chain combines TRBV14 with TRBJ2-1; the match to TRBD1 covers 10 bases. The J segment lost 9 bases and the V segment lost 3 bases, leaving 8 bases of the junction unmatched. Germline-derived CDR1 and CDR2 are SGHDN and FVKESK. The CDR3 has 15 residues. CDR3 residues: CASSHPGQGLSEQFF. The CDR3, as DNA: TGTGCCAGCAGCCATCCGGGACAGGGGCTGTCTGAGCAGTTCTTC. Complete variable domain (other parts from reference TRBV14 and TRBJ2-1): EAGVTQFPSHSVIEKGQTVTLRCDPISGHDNLYWYRRVMGKEIKFLLHFVKESKQDESGMPNNRFLAERTGGTYSTLKVQPAELEDSGVYFCASSHPGQGLSEQFFGPGTRLTVL.

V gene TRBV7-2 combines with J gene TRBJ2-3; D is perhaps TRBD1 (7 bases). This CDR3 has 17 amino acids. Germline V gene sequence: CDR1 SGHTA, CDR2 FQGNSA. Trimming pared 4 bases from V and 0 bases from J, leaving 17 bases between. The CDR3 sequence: CASSSIQGGISTDTQYF. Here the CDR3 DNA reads TGTGCCAGCAGCTCGATCCAGGGGGGTATCAGCACAGATACGCAGTATTTT.

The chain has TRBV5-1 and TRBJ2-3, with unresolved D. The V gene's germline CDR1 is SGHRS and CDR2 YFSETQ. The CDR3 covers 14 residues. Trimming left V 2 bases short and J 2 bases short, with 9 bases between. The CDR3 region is CASSFSEVTDTQYF. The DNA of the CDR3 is TGCGCCAGCAGCTTCTCGGAAGTCACAGATACGCAGTATTTT.

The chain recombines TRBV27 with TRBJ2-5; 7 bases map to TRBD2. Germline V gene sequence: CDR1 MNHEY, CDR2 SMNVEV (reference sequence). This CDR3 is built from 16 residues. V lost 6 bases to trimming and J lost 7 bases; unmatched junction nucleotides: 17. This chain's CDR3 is CASSPRGSGPRGTQYF. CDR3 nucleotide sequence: TGTGCCAGCAGCCCAAGGGGTAGCGGGCCCCGCGGGACCCAGTACTTC.

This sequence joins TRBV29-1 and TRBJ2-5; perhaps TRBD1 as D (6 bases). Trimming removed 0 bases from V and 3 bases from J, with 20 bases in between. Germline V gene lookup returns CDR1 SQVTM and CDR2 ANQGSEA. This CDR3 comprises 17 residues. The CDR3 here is CSVEDLSPGHLEETQYF. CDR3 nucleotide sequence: TGCAGCGTTGAAGATCTCTCTCCGGGACACCTTGAAGAGACCCAGTACTTC.

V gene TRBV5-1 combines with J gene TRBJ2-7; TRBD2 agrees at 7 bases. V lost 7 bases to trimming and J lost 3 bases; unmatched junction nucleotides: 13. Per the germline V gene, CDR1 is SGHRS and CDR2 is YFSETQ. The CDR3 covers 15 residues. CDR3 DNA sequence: TGCGCCAGCGGGACTTTGGCGGGAGAAGGCTACGAGCAGTACTTC. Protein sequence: CASGTLAGEGYEQYF. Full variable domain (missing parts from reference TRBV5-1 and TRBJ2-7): KAGVTQTPRYLIKTRGQQVTLSCSPISGHRSVSWYQQTPGQGLQFLFEYFSETQRNKGNFPGRFSGRQFSNSRSEMNVSTLELGDSALYLCASGTLAGEGYEQYFGPGTRLTVT.

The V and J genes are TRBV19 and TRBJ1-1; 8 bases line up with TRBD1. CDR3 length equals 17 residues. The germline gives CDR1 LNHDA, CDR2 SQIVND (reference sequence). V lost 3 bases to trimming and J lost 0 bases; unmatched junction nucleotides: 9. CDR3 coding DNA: TGTGCCAGTAGTATCCTCGGGACAGGAGACCTGAACACTGAAGCTTTCTTT. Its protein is CASSILGTGDLNTEAFF. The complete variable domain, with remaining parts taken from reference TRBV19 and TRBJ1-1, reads DGGITQSPKYLFRKEGQNVTLSCEQNLNHDAMYWYRQDPGQGLRLIYYSQIVNDFQKGDIAEGYSVSREKKESFPLTVTSAQKNPTAFYLCASSILGTGDLNTEAFFGQGTRLTVV.

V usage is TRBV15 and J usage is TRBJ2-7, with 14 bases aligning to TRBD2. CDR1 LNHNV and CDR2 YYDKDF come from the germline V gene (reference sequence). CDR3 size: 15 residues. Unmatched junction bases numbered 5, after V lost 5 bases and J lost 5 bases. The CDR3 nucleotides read TGTGCCACCAGCGCCCGACTAGCGGGAGGGAACGAGCAGTACTTC. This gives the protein CATSARLAGGNEQYF.